The 19 T cell receptor beta chains presented below share a single source sample, sequenced in a study of siplizumab effects on memory and regulatory T cells. The data were produced by immunoSEQ multiplex PCR, yet TCRdb's version contains in-frame clones alone and is incomplete. This sample has 120,000 or so clones, with 92% found just once. The specimen was CD4+ T cells sorted from blood. These receptors were taken from a human donor in good health.

The chain combines TRBV2 with TRBJ1-2, with D unclear. Trimming took 4 bases from V and 0 from J, leaving 6 bases between them. The length of the CDR3 is 13 residues. In germline, CDR1 is SNHLY, CDR2 FYNNEI. The DNA of the CDR3 is TGTGCCAGCAGTGCCGATTCTAACTATGGCTACACCTTC. It translates to CASSADSNYGYTF. The full variable domain, rest sourced from reference TRBV2 and TRBJ1-2, is EPEVTQTPSHQVTQMGQEVILRCVPISNHLYFYWYRQILGQKVEFLVSFYNNEISEKSEIFDDQFSVERPDGSNFTLKIRSTKLEDSAMYFCASSADSNYGYTFGSGTRLTVV.

The genes are TRBV19 and TRBJ1-5; tentative D call: TRBD1 (6 bases). Germline CDR1 and CDR2: LNHDA and SQIVND (reference sequence). V lost 4 bases and J 5 bases, leaving 18 bases between the germline ends. This CDR3 is built from 16 residues. CDR3 amino acids: CASSTGQKARDQPQHF. CDR3 coding DNA: TGTGCCAGTAGTACTGGACAGAAAGCCCGGGATCAGCCCCAGCATTTT.

This chain uses TRBV6-1 with TRBJ2-5; D call uncertain. Germline V CDR1 and CDR2: MNHNS, SASEGT. V was clipped by 2 bases and J by 4 bases, with 14 bases between them. There are 15 residues in the CDR3. Here the CDR3 reads CASSESKARSETQYF. CDR3 coding DNA: TGTGCCAGCAGTGAATCTAAAGCGCGGTCAGAGACCCAGTACTTC.

The J gene is TRBJ1-3, the V gene TRBV7-3; D perhaps matches TRBD1 (5 bases). This CDR3 has 16 amino acids. Germline CDR1 and CDR2: SGHTA and FQGTGA. Trimming cost V 5 bases and J 1 base, with 15 bases left between them. CDR3 in DNA: TGTGCCAGCAGCCCAGGGCCCGGCAGGTCTGGAAACACCATATATTTT. It translates to CASSPGPGRSGNTIYF. Looking up the rest from reference TRBV7-3 and TRBJ1-3 gives the full variable domain: GAGVSQTPSNKVTEKGKYVELRCDPISGHTALYWYRQSLGQGPEFLIYFQGTGAADDSGLPNDRFFAVRPEGSVSTLKIQRTERGDSAVYLCASSPGPGRSGNTIYFGEGSWLTVV.

The chain recombines TRBV9 with TRBJ2-2; TRBD2 agrees at 7 bases. The CDR3 is 16 residues long. Germline CDR1 and CDR2: SGDLS and YYNGEE. Trimming cost V 5 bases and J 5 bases; bases outside gene matches: 12. For the CDR3, the DNA is TGTGCCAGCAGTTGGCCGTCGGGGGGTGCTACCGGGGAGCTGTTTTTT. Encoded protein: CASSWPSGGATGELFF.

V and J are TRBV18 and TRBJ1-4; D is possibly TRBD1 (5 bases). The CDR3 has 16 residues. Per the germline V gene, CDR1 is KGHSH and CDR2 is LQKENI. V gave up 2 bases and J gave up 0 bases, with 10 bases separating them. The CDR3 DNA reads as TGTGCCAGCTCACCATTTGACAGTGCAACTAATGAAAAACTGTTTTTT. It translates to CASSPFDSATNEKLFF.

This clone appeared once. The rearrangement links TRBV7-3 to TRBJ2-3; D not resolved. V was pared by 2 bases and J by 6 bases, with 9 bases between. Germline V CDR1 and CDR2: SGHTA, FQGTGA. This CDR3 has 13 residues. The CDR3 reads CASSLQGRDTQYF. CDR3 bases: TGTGCCAGCAGCTTACAAGGTCGGGATACGCAGTATTTT.

V and J are TRBV6-5 and TRBJ1-1; D possibly corresponds to TRBD1 (5 bases). The CDR3 sequence is 15 residues long. The V gene lost 2 bases and the J gene lost 3 bases, with 13 bases spanning the gap. Germline lookup yields CDR1 MNHEY and CDR2 SVGAGI. The CDR3: CASSYTGVRDTEAFF. CDR3 coding DNA: TGTGCCAGCAGTTACACAGGCGTCCGGGACACTGAAGCTTTCTTT.

On this clone itself: This sample also contains other DNA sequences that code for the same CDR3. The genes are TRBV7-2 and TRBJ2-3; possibly TRBD1 for D (6 bases). CDR1 SGHTA and CDR2 FQGNSA come from the germline V gene. Trimming left V 5 bases short and J 0 bases short, with 15 bases between. The CDR3 totals 16 residues. CDR3 coding DNA: TGTGCCAGCAGCGACCTAGGGACAAGTAGCACAGATACGCAGTATTTT. This sequence encodes CASSDLGTSSTDTQYF.

The rearrangement joins TRBV7-2 to TRBJ1-2; D not certain. CDR3 length equals 13 residues. Germline-derived CDR1 and CDR2 are SGHTA and FQGNSA. The V end lost 4 bases, the J end lost 8 bases, and 14 bases lay between the germline ends. This CDR3 reads CASSSKAGGGYTF. DNA of the CDR3: TGTGCCAGCAGCTCCAAGGCGGGAGGCGGCTACACCTTC.

The V and J genes are TRBV12-5 and TRBJ1-1; the D gene is possibly TRBD1 (6 bases). Germline V CDR1 and CDR2: LGHNT, FRNRAP. The CDR3 is 13 residues long. V gave up 5 bases and J gave up 4 bases, with 11 bases separating them. DNA for the CDR3: TGTGCTAGTGGTCACAGGGAACGCACTGAAGCTTTCTTT. This sequence encodes CASGHRERTEAFF.

This clone was picked up one time. The chain recombines TRBV27 with TRBJ1-1; 10 bases align to TRBD1. Trimming took 3 bases from V and 4 from J; bases not matched to a gene: 2. Looked up from germline, CDR1 is MNHEY and CDR2 is SMNVEV (reference sequence). The CDR3 totals 14 residues. The CDR3 coding sequence is TGTGCCAGCAGTTTCGGACAGGGGGGCACTGAAGCTTTCTTT. Translated: CASSFGQGGTEAFF.

The chain uses TRBV6-5 and TRBJ2-2; TRBD2 matches at 9 bases. The CDR3 is 15 residues long. Germline CDR1 is MNHEY and CDR2 is SVGAGI. Trimming took 6 bases from V and 0 from J; bases not matched to a gene: 2. CDR3 nucleotides: TGTGCCAGCAGACGACTAGCGGCGAACACCGGGGAGCTGTTTTTT. Translating gives CASRRLAANTGELFF.

This clone was found once. The chain has TRBV27 and TRBJ2-6; D gene unclear. Germline CDR1 and CDR2: MNHEY and SMNVEV (reference sequence). V lost 6 bases to trimming and J lost 2 bases, with 8 bases between them. This CDR3 spans 14 amino acids. CDR3 protein: CASSRRTGANVLTF. The CDR3 DNA reads as TGTGCCAGCAGCCGGAGAACTGGGGCCAACGTCCTGACTTTC.

CDR3: CASRRTGSTEAFF. The CDR3 bases are TGTGCCAGCAGGAGGACAGGGAGCACTGAAGCTTTCTTT. This chain uses TRBV6-1 with TRBJ1-1, with 8 bases that match TRBD1. Germline CDR1 is MNHNS and CDR2 is SASEGT. The length of the CDR3 is 13 residues. V gave up 6 bases and J gave up 4 bases; unmatched junction bases: 4.

The rearrangement uses TRBV2 and TRBJ2-1; the D is unclear. Trimming cost V 5 bases and J 0 bases, with 11 bases left between them. The CDR3 consists of 15 residues. The V gene's germline CDR1 is SNHLY and CDR2 FYNNEI. The CDR3 loop is CASSNDRSSYNEQFF. For the CDR3, the DNA is TGTGCCAGCAGTAACGACCGAAGCTCCTACAATGAGCAGTTCTTC.

The gene calls are TRBV10-3 and TRBJ2-3; possibly TRBD2 for D (5 bases). Trimming shortened V by 9 bases and J by 1 base, and 20 bases separated the two germline ends. The V gene's germline CDR1 is ENHRY and CDR2 SYGVKD. This CDR3 region has 16 residues. CDR3 sequence (DNA): TGTGCCATTACACCGGGCCTCCCCGGGGGCACAGATACGCAGTATTTT. It encodes CAITPGLPGGTDTQYF.

CDR3 nucleotides: TGTGCCAGCAGTTACTCGAGAATCACAGATACGCAGTATTTT. This encodes CASSYSRITDTQYF. The gene calls are TRBV6-5 and TRBJ2-3, with D unclear. This CDR3 contains 14 residues. Germline CDR1 MNHEY, CDR2 SVGAGI. V was shortened by 0 bases and J by 2 bases, with 6 bases between the two germline ends.

This chain connects TRBV25-1 to TRBJ1-3; D not certain. Germline V gene sequence: CDR1 MGHDK, CDR2 SYGVNS. The length of the CDR3 is 15 residues. Trimming shortened V by 0 bases and J by 2 bases, and 8 bases separated the two germline ends. CDR3 DNA: TGTGCCAGCAGTGAATATTCGGGAACTGGAAACACCATATATTTT. Protein sequence: CASSEYSGTGNTIYF. The whole variable domain, remainder taken from reference TRBV25-1 and TRBJ1-3, is EADIYQTPRYLVIGTGKKITLECSQTMGHDKMYWYQQDPGMELHLIHYSYGVNSTEKGDLSSESTVSRIRTEHFPLTLESARPSHTSQYLCASSEYSGTGNTIYFGEGSWLTVV.